A single sample is the source of the 10 T cell receptor beta chains below, sequenced in a study of response to subunit inactivated influenza vaccine. TCRdb recomputed calls from the RT-PCR reads with MiXCR, one row per CDR3 protein. The data show fewer than 400,000 distinct CDR3 sequences, with just over 20% seen just once and about a tenth held by the top ten. The input for sequencing was PBMCs from blood, taken roughly 20 months after vaccination. The origin of the receptors is a man between 50 and 69 years old who received an inactivated influenza vaccine.

The chain uses TRBV29-1 and TRBJ2-1; no reliable D call. This CDR3 region has 11 residues. V lost 2 bases and J 7 bases, leaving 6 bases between the germline ends. CDR1 SQVTM and CDR2 ANQGSEA come from the germline V gene. The CDR3 nucleotides are TGCAGCGTTGAATTGGTGAATGAGCAGTTCTTC. Its protein is CSVELVNEQFF.

V is TRBV7-8 and J is TRBJ2-3; 7 positions match TRBD1. The length of the CDR3 is 18 residues. Germline CDR1 is SGHVS and CDR2 is FQNEAQ. V trimming: 5 bases; J trimming: 0 bases; junction bases outside the gene matches: 14. The CDR3 nucleotides read TGTGCCAGCAGCGCCAGGGGGTGGCCCCTCTCTAGCACAGATACGCAGTATTTT. Protein sequence: CASSARGWPLSSTDTQYF. The full variable domain, its missing parts supplied by reference TRBV7-8 and TRBJ2-3, is GAGVSQSPRYKVAKRGQDVALRCDPISGHVSLFWYQQALGQGPEFLTYFQNEAQLDKSGLPSDRFFAERPEGSVSTLKIQRTQQEDSAVYLCASSARGWPLSSTDTQYFGPGTRLTVL.

At least ten counts were recorded for this clonotype. The chain recombines TRBV5-6 with TRBJ1-2; maybe TRBD1 (5 bases). The CDR3 has 12 residues. V lost 6 bases, J lost 2 bases, and 8 bases lay in between. Looked up from germline, CDR1 is SGHDT and CDR2 is YYEEEE. The CDR3 protein is CASNGANYGYTF. The CDR3 coding sequence is TGTGCCAGCAACGGGGCCAACTATGGCTACACCTTC.

This clonotype was observed a handful of times. This chain joins TRBV14 and TRBJ2-7; the D is unclear. CDR3 length equals 13 residues. V was clipped by 5 bases and J by 1 base, with 9 bases between them. Germline loops: CDR1 SGHDN, CDR2 FVKESK. The CDR3 is CASSSPASYEQYF. The CDR3 coding sequence is TGTGCCAGCAGCTCACCGGCGTCCTACGAGCAGTACTTC.

The chain joins TRBV9 to TRBJ2-1, with 11 bases fitting TRBD2. Unmatched junction bases numbered 6, after V lost 0 bases and J lost 7 bases. Per the germline V gene, CDR1 is SGDLS and CDR2 is YYNGEE. The CDR3 loop spans 16 amino acids. The CDR3 protein is CASSVGTSGSKNEQFF. Written as DNA, the CDR3 is TGTGCCAGCAGCGTAGGAACTAGCGGGAGTAAGAATGAGCAGTTCTTC.

The V and J genes are TRBV18 and TRBJ1-2; D perhaps matches TRBD1 (5 bases). There are 12 residues in the CDR3. Trimming stripped 4 bases from V and 8 bases from J, with 11 bases between. Germline V gene sequence: CDR1 KGHSH, CDR2 LQKENI. DNA for the CDR3: TGTGCCAGCTCACAGGGACTTGAGGGCTACACCTTC. This codes for CASSQGLEGYTF.

This chain links TRBV7-9 with TRBJ1-2; D gene unclear. CDR3 length: 11 residues. Between the trimmed V and J ends, which lost 10 bases and 2 bases, there was a span of 8 bases. Germline CDR1 and CDR2: SEHNR and FQNEAQ (reference sequence). This chain's CDR3 is CAIPGNYGYTF. In DNA form, the CDR3 reads TGTGCCATCCCGGGGAACTATGGCTACACCTTC.

CDR3 DNA sequence: TGTGCCACCAGCAGGTACCGGGACAGGGGCTACGAGCAGTACTTC. Its translation: CATSRYRDRGYEQYF. The chain joins TRBV15 to TRBJ2-7, with 10 bases identical to TRBD1. V lost 3 bases and J lost 3; bases outside the gene matches: 5. The CDR3 length is 15 residues. CDR1 and CDR2 (germline): LNHNV, YYDKDF (reference sequence).

This clonotype was seen more than once but under ten times. As DNA, the CDR3 is TGTGCCAGCAGTTTAGGAGGGGACCCTAACTATGGCTACACCTTC. Amino acids: CASSLGGDPNYGYTF. The J gene is TRBJ1-2, the V gene TRBV12-3 or TRBV12-4; D might be TRBD1 (5 bases). Trimming took off 1 base at V and 0 bases at J, with 9 bases between the two ends. The CDR3 totals 15 residues.

The V gene is TRBV24-1, the J gene TRBJ1-1, with D perhaps TRBD1 (5 bases). The CDR3 runs 13 residues. Per germline, CDR1 KGHDR and CDR2 SFDVKD. The V end lost 1 base, the J end lost 3 bases, and 5 bases lay between the germline ends. CDR3 DNA sequence: TGTGCCACCAGTGATTTAGGGGACACTGAAGCTTTCTTT. It codes for CATSDLGDTEAFF.